This T cell receptor (beta chain) comes out of a study of blood T cell repertoires in COVID-19. Overall study context: T cells, B-cell-depleted T cells, or PBMCs supplied cDNA or gDNA.

Per the authors' pipeline: Nucleated cell number was recorded as an estimate derived from reference gene primer amplification. This table comes from immunoSEQ multiplex PCR, and its TCRdb copy is limited to in-frame clones, with some not included. Clonal size and the V and J genes are those of that table, whereas D and trimming came from the DNA. The profile shows about 150,000 clones, around 89% of them singletons. CDR3 length equals 15 residues. J was trimmed by 6 bases and V by 4 bases; bases with no gene match: 11. The germline V gene encodes CDR1 KGHSH and CDR2 LQKENI. The origin of this receptor is a woman in her thirties or forties with acute or convalescent COVID-19. This chain uses TRBV18 with TRBJ1-2; 7 nucleotides agree with TRBD1. The source material was peripheral blood. CDR3 region: CASSRAQGGADGYTF. The CDR3 DNA reads TGTGCCAGCTCACGGGCTCAAGGGGGCGCCGATGGCTACACCTTC.